This TCR beta chain was retrieved from a study of T cell responses to AZD1222 COVID-19 vaccine. Clones were read by immunoSEQ multiplex PCR, and TCRdb kept only the in-frame ones, dropping some. The sample consists of 130,000 to 150,000 clones, 70% to 90% of them appearing once. CDR1 is SGHRS and CDR2 is YFSETQ in the germline V gene. V was trimmed by 6 bases and J by 3 bases, leaving 10 bases between them. The CDR3 covers 13 residues. Notes on this clone: As yet, its antigen is unknown.

The study's findings and limits: Mostly white British, mostly female donors; authors suggested clonal diversity may be underestimated.

The V and J genes are TRBV5-1 and TRBJ2-1, with D tentatively TRBD2 (6 bases). The sequences come from peripheral blood, collected 28 days after the second AZD1222 dose. The receptor's source is an adult who received the AZD1222 COVID-19 vaccine. The DNA for the CDR3 is TGCGCCAGCACCCCGACTAGCTACAATGAGCAGTTCTTC. Its protein product is CASTPTSYNEQFF.